The clone carrying this T cell receptor (beta chain) was seen a handful of times. This sample was included in a study of CD8 T cells in ankylosing spondylitis. MiXCR, applied by TCRdb to the 5' RACE reads, yields one record per CDR3 protein. The sample includes under 150,000 distinct CDR3 sequences, over 9.5% of them seen just once. The CDR3 length is 13 residues. V shed 1 base and J shed 3 bases, with 7 bases lying between them. Germline V gene data show CDR1 as DFQATT and CDR2 as SNEGSKA (reference sequence). The sequenced material came from blood, either unsorted or a sorted T cell fraction (not recorded which). The sequence derives from a female donor with ankylosing spondylitis or in good health (not recorded which). This sequence joins TRBV20-1 and TRBJ1-5; D is possibly TRBD1 (5 bases). CDR3 DNA sequence: TGCAGTGCTAGAGGACAGTACAATCAGCCCCAGCATTTT. As protein: CSARGQYNQPQHF.